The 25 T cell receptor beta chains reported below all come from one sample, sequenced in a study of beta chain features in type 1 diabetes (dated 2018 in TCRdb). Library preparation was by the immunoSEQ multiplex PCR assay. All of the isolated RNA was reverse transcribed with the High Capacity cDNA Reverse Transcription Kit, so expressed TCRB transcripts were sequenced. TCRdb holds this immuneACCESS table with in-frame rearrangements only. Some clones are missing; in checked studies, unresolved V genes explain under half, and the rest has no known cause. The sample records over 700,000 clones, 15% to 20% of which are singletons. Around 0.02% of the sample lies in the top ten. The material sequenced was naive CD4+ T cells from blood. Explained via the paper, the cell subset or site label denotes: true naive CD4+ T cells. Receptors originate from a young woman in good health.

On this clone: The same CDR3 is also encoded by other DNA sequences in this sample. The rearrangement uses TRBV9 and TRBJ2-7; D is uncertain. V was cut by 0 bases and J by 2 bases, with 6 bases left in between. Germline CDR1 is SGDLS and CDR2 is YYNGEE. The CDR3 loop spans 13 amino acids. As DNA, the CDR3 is TGTGCCAGCAGCGTAGGCCCGACCTACGAGCAGTACTTC. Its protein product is CASSVGPTYEQYF.

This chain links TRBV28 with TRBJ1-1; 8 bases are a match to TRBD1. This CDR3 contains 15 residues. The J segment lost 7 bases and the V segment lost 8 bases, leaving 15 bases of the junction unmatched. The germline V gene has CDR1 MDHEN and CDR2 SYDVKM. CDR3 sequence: CASLTGAGARGEAFF. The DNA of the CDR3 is TGTGCCAGCCTGACAGGGGCTGGGGCCAGGGGTGAAGCTTTCTTT.

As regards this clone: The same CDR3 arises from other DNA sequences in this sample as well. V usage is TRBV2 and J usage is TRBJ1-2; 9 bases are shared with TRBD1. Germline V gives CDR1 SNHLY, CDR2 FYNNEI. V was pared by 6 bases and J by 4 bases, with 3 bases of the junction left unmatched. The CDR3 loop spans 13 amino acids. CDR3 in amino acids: CASREDRGYGYTF. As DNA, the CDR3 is TGTGCCAGCAGGGAGGACAGGGGCTATGGCTACACCTTC.

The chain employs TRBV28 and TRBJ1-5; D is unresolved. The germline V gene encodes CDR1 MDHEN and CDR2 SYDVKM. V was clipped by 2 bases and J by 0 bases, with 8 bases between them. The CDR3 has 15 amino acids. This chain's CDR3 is CASSLAGTSNQPQHF. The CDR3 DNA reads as TGTGCCAGCAGTTTAGCGGGAACTAGCAATCAGCCCCAGCATTTT.

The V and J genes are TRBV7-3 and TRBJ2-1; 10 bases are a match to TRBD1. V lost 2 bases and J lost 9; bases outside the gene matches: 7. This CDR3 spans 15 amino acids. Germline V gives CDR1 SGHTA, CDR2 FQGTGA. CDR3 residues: CASSLEGQGRLEQFF. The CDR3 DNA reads TGTGCCAGCAGCTTAGAGGGACAGGGGCGCCTTGAGCAGTTCTTC.

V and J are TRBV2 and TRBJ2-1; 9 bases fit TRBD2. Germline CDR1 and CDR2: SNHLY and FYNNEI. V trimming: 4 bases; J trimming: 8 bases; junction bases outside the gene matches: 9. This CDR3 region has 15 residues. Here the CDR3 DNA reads TGTGCCAGCAGTGTCGTCGGGACTAGCAACCATGAGCAGTTCTTC. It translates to CASSVVGTSNHEQFF.

CDR3 residues: CASNPVGGTTAGYTF. The CDR3 DNA reads TGTGCCAGCAACCCCGTAGGGGGGACGACTGCGGGCTACACCTTC. This chain links TRBV5-4 with TRBJ1-2; D is possibly TRBD1 (6 bases). Trimming took 6 bases from V and 8 from J, leaving 23 bases between them. Per germline, CDR1 SGHNT and CDR2 YYREEE (reference sequence). The CDR3 covers 15 residues.

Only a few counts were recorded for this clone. CDR3 nucleotides: TGTGCCAGCAGCGCCTCAGCGGGAGGCCGGGAGACCCAGTACTTC. Residues: CASSASAGGRETQYF. The chain has TRBV9 and TRBJ2-5, with TRBD2 matching over 9 bases. From germline, CDR1 is SGDLS and CDR2 YYNGEE. The CDR3 sequence is 15 residues long. The trim removed 3 bases at V and 5 bases at J, leaving 8 bases unmatched. Full variable domain (missing parts from reference TRBV9 and TRBJ2-5): DSGVTQTPKHLITATGQRVTLRCSPRSGDLSVYWYQQSLDQGLQFLIQYYNGEERAKGNILERFSAQQFPDLHSELNLSSLELGDSALYFCASSASAGGRETQYFGPGTRLLVL.

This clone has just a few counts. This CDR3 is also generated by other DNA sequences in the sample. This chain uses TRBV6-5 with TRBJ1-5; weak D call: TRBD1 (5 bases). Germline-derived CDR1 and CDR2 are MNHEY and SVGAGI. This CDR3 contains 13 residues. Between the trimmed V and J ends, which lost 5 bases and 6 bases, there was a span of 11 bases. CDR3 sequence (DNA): TGTGCCAGCAGTCCCGGGAGGGGTCAGCCCCAGCATTTT. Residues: CASSPGRGQPQHF.

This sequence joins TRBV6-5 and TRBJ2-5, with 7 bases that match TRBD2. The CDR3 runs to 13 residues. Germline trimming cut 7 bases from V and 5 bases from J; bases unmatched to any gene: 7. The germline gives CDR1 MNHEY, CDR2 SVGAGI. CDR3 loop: CASTWEGRETQYF. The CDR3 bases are TGTGCCAGCACGTGGGAGGGTAGGGAGACCCAGTACTTC.

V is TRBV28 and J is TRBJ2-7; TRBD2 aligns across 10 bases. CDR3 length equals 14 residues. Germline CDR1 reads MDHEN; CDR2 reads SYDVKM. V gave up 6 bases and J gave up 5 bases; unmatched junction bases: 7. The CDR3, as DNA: TGTGCCAGCAGCTTCGCTAGCGGGAGCAACGAGCAGTACTTC. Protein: CASSFASGSNEQYF. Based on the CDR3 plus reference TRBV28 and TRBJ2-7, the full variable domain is DVKVTQSSRYLVKRTGEKVFLECVQDMDHENMFWYRQDPGLGLRLIYFSYDVKMKEKGDIPEGYSVSREKKERFSLILESASTNQTSMYLCASSFASGSNEQYFGPGTRLTVT.

The CDR3 nucleotides read TGTGCCAGCAGCCCGTCCTGGGGGTCTGACGAGCAGTACTTC. Encoded protein: CASSPSWGSDEQYF. This chain uses TRBV5-6 with TRBJ2-7; D is possibly TRBD1 or TRBD2 (5 bases each). CDR1 SGHDT and CDR2 YYEEEE come from the germline V gene. V lost 4 bases and J lost 5, with 16 bases in between. This CDR3 is 14 amino acids long.

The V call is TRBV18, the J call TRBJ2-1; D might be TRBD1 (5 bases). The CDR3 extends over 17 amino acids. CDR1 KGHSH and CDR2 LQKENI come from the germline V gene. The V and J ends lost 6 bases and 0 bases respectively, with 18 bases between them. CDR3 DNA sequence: TGTGCCAGCTCTCCCAGGGAAGTGCGGATCTCCTACAATGAGCAGTTCTTC. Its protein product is CASSPREVRISYNEQFF.

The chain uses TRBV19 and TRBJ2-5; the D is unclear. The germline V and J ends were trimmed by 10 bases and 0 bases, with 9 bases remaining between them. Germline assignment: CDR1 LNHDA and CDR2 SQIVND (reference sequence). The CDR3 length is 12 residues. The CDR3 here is CATKPYQETQYF. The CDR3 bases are TGTGCCACCAAGCCGTACCAAGAGACCCAGTACTTC.

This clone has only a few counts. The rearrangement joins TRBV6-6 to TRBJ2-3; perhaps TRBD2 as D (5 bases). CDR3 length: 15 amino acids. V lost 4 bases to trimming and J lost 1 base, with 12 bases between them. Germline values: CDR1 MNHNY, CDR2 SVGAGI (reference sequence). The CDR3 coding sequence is TGTGCCAGCAGTTGGACTCCCCAGGGCACAGATACGCAGTATTTT. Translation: CASSWTPQGTDTQYF.

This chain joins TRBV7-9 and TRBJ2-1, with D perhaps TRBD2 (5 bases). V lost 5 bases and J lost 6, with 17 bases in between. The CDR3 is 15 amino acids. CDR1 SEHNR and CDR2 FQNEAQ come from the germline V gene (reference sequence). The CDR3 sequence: CASSQGLASSNEQFF. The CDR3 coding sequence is TGTGCCAGCAGCCAAGGTCTGGCTAGCTCCAATGAGCAGTTCTTC.

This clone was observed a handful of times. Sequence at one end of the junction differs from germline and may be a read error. The chain's CDR3 is CASSGRGTTDTQYF. The CDR3 nucleotides read TGTGCCAGTAGCGGGAGGGGGACCACAGATACGCAGTATTTT. The V gene is TRBV9, the J gene TRBJ2-3; 11 bases are a match to TRBD2. The CDR3 contains 14 residues. Germline V gene sequence: CDR1 SGDLS, CDR2 YYNGEE.

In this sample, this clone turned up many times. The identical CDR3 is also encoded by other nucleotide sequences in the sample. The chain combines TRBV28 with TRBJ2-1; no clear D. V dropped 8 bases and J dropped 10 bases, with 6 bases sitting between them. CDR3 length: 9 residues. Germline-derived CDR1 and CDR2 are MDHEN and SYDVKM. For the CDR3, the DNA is TGTGCCAGCTCAGTCGAGCAGTTCTTC. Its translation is CASSVEQFF.

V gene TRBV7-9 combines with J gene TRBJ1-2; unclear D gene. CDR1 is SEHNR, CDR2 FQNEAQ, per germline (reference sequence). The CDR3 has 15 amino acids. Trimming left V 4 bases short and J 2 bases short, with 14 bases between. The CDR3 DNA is TGTGCCAGCAGCTCTACTACCGGGCCGAACTATGGCTACACCTTC. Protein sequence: CASSSTTGPNYGYTF.

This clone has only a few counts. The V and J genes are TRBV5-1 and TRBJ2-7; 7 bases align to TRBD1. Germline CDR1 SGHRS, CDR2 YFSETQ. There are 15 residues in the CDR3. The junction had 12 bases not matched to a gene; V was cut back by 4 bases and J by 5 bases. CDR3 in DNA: TGCGCCAGCAGCCCAGCCCTGACAGGGTTGAACGAGCAGTACTTC. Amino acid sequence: CASSPALTGLNEQYF.

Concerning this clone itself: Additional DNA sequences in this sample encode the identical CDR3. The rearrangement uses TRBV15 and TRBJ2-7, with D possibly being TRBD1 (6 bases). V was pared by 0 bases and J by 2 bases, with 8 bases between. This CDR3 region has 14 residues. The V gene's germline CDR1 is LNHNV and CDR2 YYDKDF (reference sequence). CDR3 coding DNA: TGTGCCACCAGCAGAGACTCAGGGGCCTACGAGCAGTACTTC. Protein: CATSRDSGAYEQYF.

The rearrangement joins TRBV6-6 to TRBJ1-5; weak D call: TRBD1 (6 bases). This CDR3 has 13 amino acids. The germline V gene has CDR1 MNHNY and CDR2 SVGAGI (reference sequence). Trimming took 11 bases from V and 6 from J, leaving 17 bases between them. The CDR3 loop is CAAAPGATQPQHF. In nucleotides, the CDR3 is TGTGCCGCGGCGCCGGGGGCTACTCAGCCCCAGCATTTT.

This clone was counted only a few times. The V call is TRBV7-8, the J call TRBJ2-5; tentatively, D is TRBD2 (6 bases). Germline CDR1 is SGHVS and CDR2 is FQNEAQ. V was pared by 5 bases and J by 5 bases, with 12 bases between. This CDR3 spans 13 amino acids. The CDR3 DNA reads TGTGCCAGCAGCATCGGGGAGGTGGAGACCCAGTACTTC. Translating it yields CASSIGEVETQYF.

This CDR3 is CASSHPSFVDTQYF. CDR3 nucleotides: TGTGCCAGCAGCCATCCTTCTTTCGTAGATACGCAGTATTTT. V gene TRBV28 combines with J gene TRBJ2-3; D not resolved. Trimming left V 6 bases short and J 5 bases short, with 15 bases between. There are 14 residues in the CDR3. Germline V gene lookup returns CDR1 MDHEN and CDR2 SYDVKM.

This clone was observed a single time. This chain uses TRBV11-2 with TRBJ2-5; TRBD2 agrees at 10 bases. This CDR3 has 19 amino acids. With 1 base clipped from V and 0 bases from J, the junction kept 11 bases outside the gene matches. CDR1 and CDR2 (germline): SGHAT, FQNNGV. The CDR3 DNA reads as TGTGCCAGCAGCTTAGGGGTGTCTAGCGGGAGTAGGTACCAAGAGACCCAGTACTTC. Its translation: CASSLGVSSGSRYQETQYF.